These T cell receptor beta chains were read from a single sample in a study of T-cell reconstitution after alpha-beta-depleted transplantation in children. TCRdb independently ran MiXCR on the PCR reads; one entry per CDR3 protein. Among 550,000 to 800,000 distinct CDR3 sequences listed, around 12% were seen once. The sequencing here drew on PBMCs, taken before TCRalphabeta/CD19-depleted stem cell transplant. These receptors all come from a girl aged 2 to 9 with congenital amegakaryocytic thrombocytopenia, due to receive a stem cell transplant. Both conserved end residues are part of each CDR3. Fields, in order: J gene, D gene, clone size, V gene, CDR3 protein, CDR3 DNA. A D gene is named only where the DNA matches it firmly. Only part of the rows carry a size: once, few, many, or a class if the clone is expanded.

j_call: TRBJ2-1; d_call: TRBD2; clone_size: many; v_call: TRBV12-3/TRBV12-4; cdr3_aa: CASSFPAGSYNEQFF; cdr3_nt: TGTGCCAGCAGTTTCCCAGCGGGAAGCTACAATGAGCAGTTCTTC
j_call: TRBJ2-7; d_call: NA; clone_size: NA; v_call: TRBV4-2; cdr3_aa: CASSSGQLFYEQYF; cdr3_nt: TGTGCCAGCAGCTCCGGGCAACTTTTCTACGAGCAGTACTTC
j_call: TRBJ1-1; d_call: NA; clone_size: NA; v_call: TRBV7-8; cdr3_aa: CASSLEGGRNTEAFF; cdr3_nt: TGTGCCAGCAGCTTAGAGGGGGGGAGGAACACTGAAGCTTTCTTT
j_call: TRBJ1-2; d_call: TRBD1; clone_size: many; v_call: TRBV6-1; cdr3_aa: CASRTGVRNGYTF; cdr3_nt: TGTGCCAGCAGGACAGGGGTGAGGAATGGCTACACCTTC
j_call: TRBJ2-3; d_call: TRBD2; clone_size: many; v_call: TRBV25-1; cdr3_aa: CASSEELAGVRDTQYF; cdr3_nt: TGTGCCAGCAGTGAGGAACTAGCGGGAGTGAGAGATACGCAGTATTTT
j_call: TRBJ2-3; d_call: TRBD2; clone_size: many; v_call: TRBV5-1; cdr3_aa: CASRVAGVADTQYF; cdr3_nt: TGCGCCAGCAGGGTAGCGGGAGTAGCAGATACGCAGTATTTT
j_call: TRBJ2-5; d_call: NA; clone_size: many; v_call: TRBV29-1; cdr3_aa: CSVRGSEGGKETQYF; cdr3_nt: TGCAGCGTTCGGGGTTCGGAAGGGGGGAAAGAGACCCAGTACTTC
j_call: TRBJ1-2; d_call: NA; clone_size: few; v_call: TRBV5-6; cdr3_aa: CASSYTGTSSNYGYTF; cdr3_nt: TGTGCCAGCAGTTATACCGGGACATCCTCTAACTATGGCTACACCTTC
j_call: TRBJ1-1; d_call: NA; clone_size: many; v_call: TRBV5-1; cdr3_aa: CASSFTMNTEAFF; cdr3_nt: TGCGCCAGCAGTTTCACTATGAACACTGAAGCTTTCTTT
j_call: TRBJ2-5; d_call: NA; clone_size: few; v_call: TRBV5-1; cdr3_aa: CASSPRTRETQYF; cdr3_nt: TGCGCCAGCAGTCCGAGAACGCGCGAGACCCAGTACTTC
j_call: TRBJ2-7; d_call: TRBD2; clone_size: NA; v_call: TRBV28; cdr3_aa: CASSLIPSGTTYEQYF; cdr3_nt: TGTGCCAGCAGTTTAATCCCTAGCGGGACAACCTACGAGCAGTACTTC
j_call: TRBJ2-3; d_call: TRBD2; clone_size: NA; v_call: TRBV2; cdr3_aa: CASSPLARGLAGTTDTQYF; cdr3_nt: TGTGCCAGCAGTCCTCTGGCCAGGGGACTAGCGGGGACCACAGATACGCAGTATTTT
j_call: TRBJ2-7; d_call: TRBD1; clone_size: many; v_call: TRBV7-9; cdr3_aa: CASSPGTALSYEQYF; cdr3_nt: TGTGCCAGCAGCCCAGGGACAGCGCTTTCCTACGAGCAGTACTTC
j_call: TRBJ2-3; d_call: NA; clone_size: NA; v_call: TRBV5-1; cdr3_aa: CASSLDPSIADTQYF; cdr3_nt: TGCGCCAGCAGCTTGGATCCCTCGATCGCAGATACGCAGTATTTT
j_call: TRBJ1-2; d_call: TRBD1; clone_size: many; v_call: TRBV9; cdr3_aa: CASSVDQGVNYGYTF; cdr3_nt: TGTGCCAGCAGCGTAGATCAGGGGGTTAACTATGGCTACACCTTC
j_call: TRBJ2-2; d_call: TRBD1; clone_size: many; v_call: TRBV20-1; cdr3_aa: CSAWTGHYGRNTGELFF; cdr3_nt: TGCAGTGCTTGGACAGGGCATTACGGGAGAAACACCGGGGAGCTGTTTTTT
j_call: TRBJ2-3; d_call: TRBD1; clone_size: many; v_call: TRBV20-1; cdr3_aa: CSARVQGGRTDTQYF; cdr3_nt: TGCAGTGCTAGAGTACAGGGGGGAAGGACAGATACGCAGTATTTT
j_call: TRBJ2-7; d_call: TRBD2; clone_size: few; v_call: TRBV20-1; cdr3_aa: CSARARLAGDSYEQYF; cdr3_nt: TGCAGTGCTAGAGCCCGACTAGCGGGGGACTCCTACGAGCAGTACTTC
j_call: TRBJ2-1; d_call: TRBD2; clone_size: many; v_call: TRBV7-2; cdr3_aa: CASTTSGSYEQFF; cdr3_nt: TGTGCCAGCACCACTAGCGGGAGTTATGAGCAGTTCTTC
j_call: TRBJ1-5; d_call: NA; clone_size: many; v_call: TRBV20-1; cdr3_aa: CSASHPGPDQPQHF; cdr3_nt: TGCAGTGCTAGTCATCCCGGGCCCGATCAGCCCCAGCATTTT
j_call: TRBJ2-1; d_call: TRBD1; clone_size: few; v_call: TRBV12-3/TRBV12-4; cdr3_aa: CASMPGQGSYNEQFF; cdr3_nt: TGTGCCAGCATGCCGGGACAGGGCTCCTACAATGAGCAGTTCTTC
j_call: TRBJ2-1; d_call: NA; clone_size: NA; v_call: TRBV21-1; cdr3_aa: CASSKNLTGGTYNEQFF; cdr3_nt: TGTGCCAGCAGCAAGAACCTAACAGGGGGCACATACAATGAGCAGTTCTTC
j_call: TRBJ2-1; d_call: NA; clone_size: NA; v_call: TRBV20-1; cdr3_aa: CSANQNEQFF; cdr3_nt: TGCAGTGCTAACCAGAATGAGCAGTTCTTC
j_call: TRBJ2-1; d_call: TRBD2; clone_size: few; v_call: TRBV5-6; cdr3_aa: CASSFGGALNEQFF; cdr3_nt: TGTGCCAGCAGCTTCGGGGGGGCCCTCAATGAGCAGTTCTTC
j_call: TRBJ2-3; d_call: TRBD1; clone_size: NA; v_call: TRBV27; cdr3_aa: CARTGLVSDTQYF; cdr3_nt: TGTGCCAGGACAGGGCTTGTATCAGATACGCAGTATTTT
j_call: TRBJ2-1; d_call: TRBD2; clone_size: many; v_call: TRBV20-1; cdr3_aa: CSARDLAGGTYNEQFF; cdr3_nt: TGCAGTGCTAGAGACTTAGCGGGTGGAACCTACAATGAGCAGTTCTTC
j_call: TRBJ2-7; d_call: NA; clone_size: many; v_call: TRBV10-3; cdr3_aa: CAIGPFHLSYEQYF; cdr3_nt: TGTGCCATCGGACCTTTCCACCTCTCTTACGAGCAGTACTTC
j_call: TRBJ2-7; d_call: NA; clone_size: few; v_call: TRBV7-8; cdr3_aa: CASSLAVGEVAYEQYF; cdr3_nt: TGTGCCAGCAGCTTAGCGGTAGGAGAAGTGGCCTACGAGCAGTACTTC
j_call: TRBJ2-1; d_call: NA; clone_size: many; v_call: TRBV20-1; cdr3_aa: CSARDPRGNEQFF; cdr3_nt: TGCAGTGCTAGAGATCCCCGGGGGAATGAGCAGTTCTTC
j_call: TRBJ2-7; d_call: NA; clone_size: NA; v_call: TRBV5-6; cdr3_aa: CASNLLGLSYEQYF; cdr3_nt: TGTGCCAGCAACTTGCTGGGCCTCTCCTACGAGCAGTACTTC
j_call: TRBJ1-1; d_call: NA; clone_size: many; v_call: TRBV20-1; cdr3_aa: CSARMGLGNTEAFF; cdr3_nt: TGCAGTGCTAGGATGGGCCTCGGGAACACTGAAGCTTTCTTT
j_call: TRBJ2-7; d_call: NA; clone_size: many; v_call: TRBV28; cdr3_aa: CASSRAVWDTYEQYF; cdr3_nt: TGTGCCAGTTCCCGGGCCGTTTGGGACACCTACGAGCAGTACTTC
j_call: TRBJ1-2; d_call: NA; clone_size: NA; v_call: TRBV7-9; cdr3_aa: CASSCSLRVAGYTF; cdr3_nt: TGTGCCAGCAGCTGTTCCCTCAGGGTAGCTGGCTACACCTTC
j_call: TRBJ2-7; d_call: TRBD2; clone_size: many; v_call: TRBV7-2; cdr3_aa: CASSLVPGLAFLEQYF; cdr3_nt: TGTGCCAGCAGCTTAGTCCCGGGACTAGCGTTTCTCGAGCAGTACTTC
j_call: TRBJ1-2; d_call: TRBD1; clone_size: many; v_call: TRBV20-1; cdr3_aa: CSAKKDRAGGYTF; cdr3_nt: TGCAGTGCTAAGAAGGACAGGGCGGGAGGCTACACCTTC
j_call: TRBJ2-7; d_call: NA; clone_size: NA; v_call: TRBV29-1; cdr3_aa: CSVEVSYEQYF; cdr3_nt: TGCAGCGTTGAAGTGTCCTACGAGCAGTACTTC
j_call: TRBJ2-7; d_call: NA; clone_size: NA; v_call: TRBV5-6; cdr3_aa: CASGFGLPSYEQYF; cdr3_nt: TGTGCCAGCGGCTTTGGGCTCCCCTCCTACGAGCAGTACTTC
j_call: TRBJ2-7; d_call: NA; clone_size: few; v_call: TRBV12-3/TRBV12-4; cdr3_aa: CASGRWGRSYEQYF; cdr3_nt: TGTGCCAGCGGACGGTGGGGTAGGTCCTACGAGCAGTACTTC
j_call: TRBJ2-1; d_call: NA; clone_size: NA; v_call: TRBV30; cdr3_aa: CAWSQGQSSYNEQFF; cdr3_nt: TGTGCCTGGAGTCAAGGACAAAGCTCCTACAATGAGCAGTTCTTC
j_call: TRBJ2-5; d_call: NA; clone_size: NA; v_call: TRBV20-1; cdr3_aa: CSARDMDARETQYF; cdr3_nt: TGCAGTGCTAGAGATATGGACGCCCGCGAAACCCAGTACTTC
j_call: TRBJ2-1; d_call: NA; clone_size: NA; v_call: TRBV6-1; cdr3_aa: CASSDKGRFF; cdr3_nt: TGTGCCAGCAGTGATAAAGGCCGATTCTTC
j_call: TRBJ1-1; d_call: NA; clone_size: NA; v_call: TRBV10-3; cdr3_aa: CAIGRNTEAFF; cdr3_nt: TGTGCCATCGGCCGAAACACTGAAGCTTTCTTT
j_call: TRBJ2-2; d_call: TRBD2; clone_size: many; v_call: TRBV29-1; cdr3_aa: CSVGLAVRNTGELFF; cdr3_nt: TGCAGCGTTGGTCTAGCGGTGAGGAACACCGGGGAGCTGTTTTTT
j_call: TRBJ1-1; d_call: TRBD1; clone_size: few; v_call: TRBV3-1; cdr3_aa: CASSRRSRDRHAEAFF; cdr3_nt: TGTGCCAGCAGCCGAAGAAGCCGGGACAGGCATGCTGAAGCTTTCTTT
j_call: TRBJ2-3; d_call: NA; clone_size: few; v_call: TRBV5-1; cdr3_aa: CASTLGPSTDTQYF; cdr3_nt: TGCGCCAGCACTTTAGGACCTAGCACAGATACGCAGTATTTT
j_call: TRBJ2-5; d_call: TRBD2; clone_size: many; v_call: TRBV20-1; cdr3_aa: CSARDRTRMYQETQYF; cdr3_nt: TGCAGTGCTAGAGATAGGACTAGAATGTACCAAGAGACCCAGTACTTC
j_call: TRBJ2-5; d_call: NA; clone_size: NA; v_call: TRBV20-1; cdr3_aa: CSARAPGRGQETQYF; cdr3_nt: TGCAGTGCTAGGGCCCCTGGGCGGGGCCAAGAGACCCAGTACTTC
j_call: TRBJ1-2; d_call: NA; clone_size: NA; v_call: TRBV20-1; cdr3_aa: CSAPLDSYYGYTF; cdr3_nt: TGCAGTGCACCTTTGGACAGTTACTATGGCTACACCTTC
j_call: TRBJ2-7; d_call: TRBD2; clone_size: few; v_call: TRBV28; cdr3_aa: CASSLFPAGGGYEQYF; cdr3_nt: TGTGCCAGCAGTTTATTTCCGGCTGGGGGGGGGTACGAGCAGTACTTC
j_call: TRBJ2-1; d_call: TRBD2; clone_size: NA; v_call: TRBV12-3/TRBV12-4; cdr3_aa: CASSPGLAGFNISYNEQFF; cdr3_nt: TGTGCCAGCAGTCCTGGACTAGCGGGATTTAACATCTCCTACAATGAGCAGTTCTTC
j_call: TRBJ2-5; d_call: TRBD1; clone_size: many; v_call: TRBV20-1; cdr3_aa: CSARRDREYQETQYF; cdr3_nt: TGCAGTGCTAGAAGGGACAGAGAGTACCAAGAGACCCAGTACTTC
j_call: TRBJ1-2; d_call: NA; clone_size: NA; v_call: TRBV5-1; cdr3_aa: CASSPEGHGYTF; cdr3_nt: TGCGCCAGCAGCCCGGAGGGGCATGGCTACACCTTC
j_call: TRBJ2-1; d_call: NA; clone_size: many; v_call: TRBV5-1; cdr3_aa: CASSLYNEQFF; cdr3_nt: TGTGCCAGCAGCTTGTACAATGAGCAGTTCTTC
j_call: TRBJ2-4; d_call: NA; clone_size: many; v_call: TRBV20-1; cdr3_aa: CSATATSAKNIQYF; cdr3_nt: TGCAGTGCTACAGCGACGTCTGCCAAAAACATTCAGTACTTC